The 8 T cell receptor beta chains reported below all come from one sample, sequenced in a study of blood T cells in healthy people across ages. Primers used in a second PCR of about 7 to 12 cycles were a sample-barcoded 5' primer and a J-beta primer mix. Using its own MiXCR run on the 5' RACE reads, TCRdb lists one record per CDR3 protein. The repertoire has under 1,100,000 distinct CDR3 sequences, about 25% of them found once; the top ten carry approximately 0.79%. Separately, the same data were catalogued under a study of T cells of mothers and their children.

Sequenced sample: blood. These TCRs come from a girl between 2 and 10 years old in good health.

The genes are TRBV14 and TRBJ2-5; D is unclear. Matching the DNA end better, TRBJ2-1 makes the J call doubtful. CDR1 SGHDN and CDR2 FVKESK come from the germline V gene. The CDR3 runs to 14 residues. CDR3 loop: CASSHPLRHNEQFF. Here the CDR3 DNA reads TGTGCCAGCAGCCACCCACTACGGCACAATGAGCAGTTCTTC.

The CDR3 sequence: CASSLSAGGSGEQYF. DNA for the CDR3: TGTGCCAGCAGCCTTTCGGCAGGGGGGTCTGGCGAGCAGTACTTC. The chain carries TRBV3-1 and TRBJ2-7; weak D call: TRBD1 (7 bases). V lost 4 bases and J lost 6, with 19 bases in between. The CDR3 length is 15 residues. Germline V gene lookup returns CDR1 LGHDT and CDR2 YNNKEL (reference sequence).

This CDR3 reads CASSLGGTGPTGELFF. CDR3 DNA: TGTGCCAGCAGTTTGGGGGGGACAGGGCCCACCGGGGAGCTGTTTTTT. The rearrangement joins TRBV12-3 or TRBV12-4 to TRBJ2-2, with 9 bases fitting TRBD1. CDR3 size: 16 residues. The junction had 6 bases not matched to a gene; V was cut back by 3 bases and J by 4 bases.

J is TRBJ2-7 and V is TRBV6-5; 7 bases are shared with TRBD1. The trim removed 8 bases at V and 6 bases at J, leaving 13 bases unmatched. Germline values: CDR1 MNHEY, CDR2 SVGAGI. The CDR3 totals 14 residues. This chain's CDR3 is CASQVTGTASEQYF. The CDR3 DNA reads as TGTGCCAGCCAAGTGACAGGGACAGCCAGCGAGCAGTACTTC.

The chain employs TRBV5-1 and TRBJ2-4; possibly TRBD1 or TRBD2 for D (5 bases each). This CDR3 is built from 13 residues. CDR1 and CDR2 (germline): SGHRS, YFSETQ. V was clipped by 2 bases and J by 7 bases, with 10 bases between them. The DNA of the CDR3 is TGCGCCAGCAGCTTTCAGGGAGATAACATTCAGTACTTC. Residues: CASSFQGDNIQYF.

The V and J genes are TRBV4-3 and TRBJ2-1; 9 positions match TRBD2. Germline lookup yields CDR1 LGHNA and CDR2 YSLEER. Trimming at V came to 8 bases and at J to 9 bases, leaving 14 bases not matched to a gene. The CDR3 covers 15 residues. The CDR3 nucleotides are TGCGCCAGCGGCCCCGCCGCGGGGGGGCTAGGTGAGCAGTTCTTC. Residues: CASGPAAGGLGEQFF.

The V and J genes are TRBV7-2 and TRBJ2-5; the match to TRBD2 covers 15 bases. V gave up 1 base and J gave up 2 bases; unmatched junction bases: 5. Germline V lookup: CDR1 SGHTA, CDR2 FQGNSA. This CDR3 has 18 amino acids. This chain's CDR3 is CASSLVGTSGGRQETQYF. CDR3 DNA sequence: TGTGCCAGCAGCTTAGTAGGGACTAGCGGGGGGAGGCAAGAGACCCAGTACTTC.

The chain uses TRBV7-2 and TRBJ2-2; 8 bases map to TRBD1. V was pared by 3 bases and J by 4 bases, with 1 base of the junction left unmatched. Germline assignment: CDR1 SGHTA and CDR2 FQGNSA. CDR3 length: 14 residues. DNA for the CDR3: TGTGCCAGCAGCTTCGGACAGGGCACCGGGGAGCTGTTTTTT. It yields the protein CASSFGQGTGELFF.